A single sample is the source of the 5 T cell receptor beta chains below, sequenced in a study of blood T cell repertoires in COVID-19. Data came from immunoSEQ multiplex PCR; TCRdb stores just in-frame clones and leaves some out. The repertoire holds around 280,000 clones, with about nine tenths as singletons. The sample comprised peripheral blood. These TCRs come from a woman aged 45-65 years who had recovered from COVID-19.

The chain recombines TRBV9 with TRBJ2-2; D possibly corresponds to TRBD2 (5 bases). The CDR3 extends over 17 amino acids. Trimming left V 2 bases short and J 0 bases short, with 14 bases between. CDR1 and CDR2 (germline): SGDLS, YYNGEE. The CDR3 loop reads CASSVGSLGTNTGELFF. The CDR3 nucleotides read TGTGCCAGCAGCGTGGGGAGTCTGGGGACGAACACCGGGGAGCTGTTTTTT.

V and J are TRBV2 and TRBJ2-2; tentative D call: TRBD2 (6 bases). This CDR3 is 17 amino acids long. The V end lost 3 bases, the J end lost 0 bases, and 14 bases lay between the germline ends. Germline V CDR1 and CDR2: SNHLY, FYNNEI. The CDR3 DNA is TGTGCCAGCAGTGAGATTATGGCGGGACCGAACACCGGGGAGCTGTTTTTT. Protein sequence: CASSEIMAGPNTGELFF.

The chain couples TRBV30 to TRBJ1-1; possibly TRBD1 for D (5 bases). Trimming took off 0 bases at V and 8 bases at J, with 7 bases between the two ends. Germline lookup yields CDR1 GTSNPN and CDR2 SVGIG (reference sequence). This CDR3 comprises 11 residues. The CDR3 DNA is TGTGCCTGGAGTGTAGGGGTGGAAGCTTTCTTT. Protein sequence: CAWSVGVEAFF.

The rearrangement links TRBV19 to TRBJ1-2; 7 nucleotides agree with TRBD1. CDR1 and CDR2 from the germline V gene are LNHDA and SQIVND (reference sequence). After removal of 3 bases from V and 4 bases from J, the junction contained 2 bases not matched to a gene. The CDR3 has 13 amino acids. The DNA of the CDR3 is TGTGCCAGTAGTATCGACAGGGCCTATGGCTACACCTTC. It translates to CASSIDRAYGYTF.

V and J are TRBV5-1 and TRBJ2-3; 13 bases agree with TRBD2. The length of the CDR3 is 18 residues. V was clipped by 1 base and J by 4 bases; unmatched bases: 9. Germline CDR1 SGHRS, CDR2 YFSETQ. CDR3 nucleotides: TGCGCCAGCAGCTTGTTAAACGGACTAGCGGGGGCCCCAGATACGCAGTATTTT. Protein: CASSLLNGLAGAPDTQYF. Supplemented by reference TRBV5-1 and TRBJ2-3, the full variable domain reads KAGVTQTPRYLIKTRGQQVTLSCSPISGHRSVSWYQQTPGQGLQFLFEYFSETQRNKGNFPGRFSGRQFSNSRSEMNVSTLELGDSALYLCASSLLNGLAGAPDTQYFGPGTRLTVL.